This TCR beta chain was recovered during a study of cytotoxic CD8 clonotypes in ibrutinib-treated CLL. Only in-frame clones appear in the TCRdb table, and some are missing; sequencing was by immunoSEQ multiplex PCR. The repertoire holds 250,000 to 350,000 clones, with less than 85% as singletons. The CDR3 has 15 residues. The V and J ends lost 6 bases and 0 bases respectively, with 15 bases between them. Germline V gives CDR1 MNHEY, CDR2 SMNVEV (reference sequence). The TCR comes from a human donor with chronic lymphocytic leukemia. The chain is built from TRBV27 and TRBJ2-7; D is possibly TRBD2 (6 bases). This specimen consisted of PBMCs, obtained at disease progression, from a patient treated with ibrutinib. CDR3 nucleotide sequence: TGTGCCAGCAGCCATTGGGGGGACCCCTCCTACGAGCAGTACTTC. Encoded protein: CASSHWGDPSYEQYF.